One and the same sample provided the 9 T cell receptor beta chains below, sequenced in a study of CD8 T cells in Susac syndrome. The authors reverse transcribed roughly 0.5 to 1 ug RNA with random hexamers. TCRdb reanalysed the immunoSEQ multiplex PCR reads using MiXCR and keeps one entry per CDR3 protein. The sample records tens of thousands of distinct CDR3 sequences, roughly 93% being singletons. The sequenced sample was CD8+ T cells from PBMCs. These receptor sequences come from a human donor in good health.

The CDR3 region is CASSVSGGFNQPQHF. DNA for the CDR3: TGTGCCAGCAGCGTATCAGGGGGGTTCAATCAGCCCCAGCATTTT. V is TRBV9 and J is TRBJ1-5, with 7 bases that match TRBD1. The CDR3 sequence is 15 residues long. Trimming at V came to 1 base and at J to 3 bases, leaving 4 bases not matched to a gene. CDR1 is SGDLS and CDR2 is YYNGEE in the germline V gene.

The J gene is TRBJ1-1, the V gene TRBV5-1; TRBD1 agrees at 8 bases. Germline V gene sequence: CDR1 SGHRS, CDR2 YFSETQ. This CDR3 is 14 amino acids long. Unmatched junction bases numbered 6, after V lost 4 bases and J lost 4 bases. The CDR3 DNA sequence: TGCGCCAGCAGCACGGACAGGGCGGGCACTGAAGCTTTCTTT. Translating gives CASSTDRAGTEAFF.

V gene TRBV7-9 combines with J gene TRBJ2-7; no definite D call. This CDR3 contains 11 residues. V was clipped by 3 bases and J by 9 bases, with 9 bases between them. Germline values: CDR1 SEHNR, CDR2 FQNEAQ (reference sequence). Here the CDR3 DNA reads TGTGCCAGCAGCTTTTGGGTCGGGCAGTACTTC. Residues: CASSFWVGQYF.

The CDR3 reads CASSHSGTSYEQYF. CDR3 nucleotide sequence: TGCGCCAGCAGTCACAGCGGGACCTCCTACGAGCAGTACTTC. The J gene is TRBJ2-7, the V gene TRBV10-2; 7 nucleotides align to TRBD2. This CDR3 contains 14 residues. Germline-derived CDR1 and CDR2 are WSHSY and SAAADI. Losses at the gene ends were 5 bases for V and 0 bases for J; bases not matched to a gene: 4.

The V call is TRBV27, the J call TRBJ2-2; D gene unclear. Germline CDR1 MNHEY, CDR2 SMNVEV (reference sequence). Trimming removed 3 bases from V and 5 bases from J, with 4 bases in between. The CDR3 is made up of 12 amino acids. This chain's CDR3 is CASSFPTGELFF. Written as DNA, the CDR3 is TGTGCCAGCAGTTTCCCTACCGGGGAGCTGTTTTTT.

The V call is TRBV29-1, the J call TRBJ2-3; D might be TRBD1 (6 bases). From germline, CDR1 is SQVTM and CDR2 ANQGSEA. V lost 7 bases, J lost 3 bases, and 8 bases lay in between. The CDR3 sequence is 11 residues long. The CDR3 DNA is TGCAGCGGGGGGCCAACAGATACGCAGTATTTT. It codes for CSGGPTDTQYF.

V and J are TRBV27 and TRBJ1-1; 7 nucleotides align to TRBD1. The CDR3 contains 13 residues. J lost 2 bases, V lost 8 bases, and 5 bases had no gene match. Germline V gene data show CDR1 as MNHEY and CDR2 as SMNVEV (reference sequence). This CDR3 is CASWQGGNTEAFF. Here the CDR3 DNA reads TGTGCCAGCTGGCAGGGGGGAAACACTGAAGCTTTCTTT.

This sequence joins TRBV6-1 and TRBJ1-2, with D possibly matching TRBD1 (5 bases). CDR1 is MNHNS and CDR2 is SASEGT in the germline V gene. The CDR3 runs to 13 residues. V lost 7 bases to trimming and J lost 3 bases, with 12 bases between them. The CDR3 spells CASTEGTYYGYTF. The CDR3 nucleotides are TGTGCCAGCACCGAGGGGACCTACTATGGCTACACCTTC.

The chain uses TRBV9 and TRBJ1-2; D remains unclear. Trimming left V 5 bases short and J 6 bases short, with 20 bases between. The V gene's germline CDR1 is SGDLS and CDR2 YYNGEE. CDR3 length: 15 residues. This chain's CDR3 is CASRAPHRTPDGYTF. The CDR3 region has the DNA TGTGCCAGCAGAGCCCCTCATCGGACCCCGGATGGCTACACCTTC.